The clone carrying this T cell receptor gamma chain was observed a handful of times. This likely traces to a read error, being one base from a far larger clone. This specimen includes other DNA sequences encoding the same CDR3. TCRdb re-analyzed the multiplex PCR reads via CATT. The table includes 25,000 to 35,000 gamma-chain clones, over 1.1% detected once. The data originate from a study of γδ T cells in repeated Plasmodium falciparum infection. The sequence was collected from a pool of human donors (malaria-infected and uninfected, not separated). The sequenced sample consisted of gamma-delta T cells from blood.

The chain's CDR3 is CATWDGRVGKKLF. The CDR3 DNA is TGTGCCACCTGGGACGGGCGGGTTGGAAAGAAACTCTTT. This chain links TRGV2 with TRGJ1 or TRGJ2. The J gene, missing from TCRdb, was assigned here through DNA to germline matching. Trimming took 0 bases from V and 10 from J; bases not matched to a gene: 9. In germline, CDR1 is EGSNGY, CDR2 YDSYNSKV. There are 13 residues in the CDR3.